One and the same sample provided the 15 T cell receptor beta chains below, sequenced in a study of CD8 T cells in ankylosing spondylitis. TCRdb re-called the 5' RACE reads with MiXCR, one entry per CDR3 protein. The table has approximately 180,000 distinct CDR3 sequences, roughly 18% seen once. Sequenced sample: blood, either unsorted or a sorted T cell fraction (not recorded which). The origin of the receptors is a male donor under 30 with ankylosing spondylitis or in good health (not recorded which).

CDR3 amino acids: CASSFRDWSEDTQYF. The CDR3 bases are TGTGCCAGCAGCTTCCGGGACTGGTCGGAAGATACGCAGTATTTT. The chain joins TRBV7-8 to TRBJ2-3, with D possibly TRBD2 on 6 matching bases. The CDR3 covers 15 residues. V gave up 3 bases and J gave up 5 bases, with 15 bases separating them. Per germline, CDR1 SGHVS and CDR2 FQNEAQ.

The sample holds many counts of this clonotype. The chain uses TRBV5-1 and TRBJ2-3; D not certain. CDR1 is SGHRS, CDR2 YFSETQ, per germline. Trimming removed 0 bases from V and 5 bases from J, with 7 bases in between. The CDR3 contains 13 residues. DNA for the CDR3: TGCGCCAGCAGCTTGGCGAGTGAAGATACGCAGTATTTT. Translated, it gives CASSLASEDTQYF.

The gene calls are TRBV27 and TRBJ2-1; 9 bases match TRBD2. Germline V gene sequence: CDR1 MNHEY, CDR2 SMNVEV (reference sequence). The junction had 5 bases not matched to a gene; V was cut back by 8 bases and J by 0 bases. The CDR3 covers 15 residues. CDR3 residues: CASRLAAVSYNEQFF. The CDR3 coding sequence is TGTGCCAGCCGACTAGCGGCGGTCTCCTACAATGAGCAGTTCTTC.

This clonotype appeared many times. The CDR3 DNA sequence: TGTGCCAGCAGCTGGGTTGGCGGCTACACCTTC. Its protein product is CASSWVGGYTF. The J gene is TRBJ1-2, the V gene TRBV12-3 or TRBV12-4, with D unclear. V dropped 6 bases and J dropped 8 bases, with 10 bases sitting between them. The CDR3 has 11 amino acids.

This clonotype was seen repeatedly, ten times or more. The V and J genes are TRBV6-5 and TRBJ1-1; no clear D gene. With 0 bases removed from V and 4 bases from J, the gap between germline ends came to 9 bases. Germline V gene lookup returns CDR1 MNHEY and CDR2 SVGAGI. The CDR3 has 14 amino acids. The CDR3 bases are TGTGCCAGCAGTTACTCGGGAGGCGTCACTGAAGCTTTCTTT. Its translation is CASSYSGGVTEAFF.

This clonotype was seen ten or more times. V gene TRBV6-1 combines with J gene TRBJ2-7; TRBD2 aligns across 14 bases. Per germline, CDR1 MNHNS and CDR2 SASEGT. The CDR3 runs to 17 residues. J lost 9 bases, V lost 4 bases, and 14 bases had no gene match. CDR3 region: CASSGRLAGGPTSLQYV. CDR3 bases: TGTGCCAGCAGTGGGCGACTAGCGGGAGGGCCCACTAGTTTGCAGTACGTC.

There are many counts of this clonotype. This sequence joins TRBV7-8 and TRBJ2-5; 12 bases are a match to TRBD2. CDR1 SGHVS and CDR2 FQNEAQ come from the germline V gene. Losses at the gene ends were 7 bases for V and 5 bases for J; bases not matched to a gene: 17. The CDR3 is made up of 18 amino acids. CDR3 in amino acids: CASTLTVLAGGSYETQYF. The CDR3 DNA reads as TGTGCCAGCACCCTAACGGTCCTAGCGGGAGGGTCGTACGAGACCCAGTACTTC.

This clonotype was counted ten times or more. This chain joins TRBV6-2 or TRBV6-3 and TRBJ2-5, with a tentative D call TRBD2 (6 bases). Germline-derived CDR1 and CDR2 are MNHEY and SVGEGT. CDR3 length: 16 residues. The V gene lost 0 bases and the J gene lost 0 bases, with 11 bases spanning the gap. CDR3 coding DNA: TGTGCCAGCAGTTACTCTAGCGGAAGGGACCAAGAGACCCAGTACTTC. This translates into CASSYSSGRDQETQYF.

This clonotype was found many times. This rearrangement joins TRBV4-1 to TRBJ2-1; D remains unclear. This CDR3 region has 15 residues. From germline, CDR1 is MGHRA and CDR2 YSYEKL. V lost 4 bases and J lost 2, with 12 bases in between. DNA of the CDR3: TGCGCCAGCAGCCCGATTATCTGGGCCTACAATGAGCAGTTCTTC. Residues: CASSPIIWAYNEQFF.

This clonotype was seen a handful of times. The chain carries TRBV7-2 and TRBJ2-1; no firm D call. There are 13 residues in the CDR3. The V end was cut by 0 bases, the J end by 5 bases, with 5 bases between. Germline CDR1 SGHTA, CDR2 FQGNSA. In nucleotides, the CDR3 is TGTGCCAGCAGCTTAGCGCCCGACAATGAGCAGTTCTTC. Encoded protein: CASSLAPDNEQFF.

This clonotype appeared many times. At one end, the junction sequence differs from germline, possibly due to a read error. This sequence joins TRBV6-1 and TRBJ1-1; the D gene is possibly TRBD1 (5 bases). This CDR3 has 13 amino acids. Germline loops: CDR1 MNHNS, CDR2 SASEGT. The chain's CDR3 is CASSEVVREEVFF. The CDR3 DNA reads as TGTGCCAGCAGTGAAGTCGTCAGGGAGGAAGTTTTCTTT.

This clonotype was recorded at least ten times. In nucleotides, the CDR3 is TGCGCCAGCAGCCCAGGGACTAGCGGTGGCACAGATACGCAGTATTTT. This translates into CASSPGTSGGTDTQYF. The chain uses TRBV5-1 and TRBJ2-3, with 11 bases lining up with TRBD2. The J segment lost 1 base and the V segment lost 4 bases, leaving 5 bases of the junction unmatched. CDR1 and CDR2 (germline): SGHRS, YFSETQ. CDR3 length equals 16 residues.

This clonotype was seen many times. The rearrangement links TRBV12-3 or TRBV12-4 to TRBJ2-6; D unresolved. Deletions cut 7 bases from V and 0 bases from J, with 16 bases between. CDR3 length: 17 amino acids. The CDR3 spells CASTPTAGSSGANVLTF. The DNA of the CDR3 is TGTGCCAGCACCCCCACGGCCGGTAGCTCTGGGGCCAACGTCCTGACTTTC.

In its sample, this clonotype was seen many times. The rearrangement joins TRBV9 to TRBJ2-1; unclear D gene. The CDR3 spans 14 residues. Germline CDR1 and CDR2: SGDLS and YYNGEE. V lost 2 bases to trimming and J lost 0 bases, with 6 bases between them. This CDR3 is CASSVAGSYNEQFF. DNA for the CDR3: TGTGCCAGCAGCGTCGCTGGCTCCTACAATGAGCAGTTCTTC.

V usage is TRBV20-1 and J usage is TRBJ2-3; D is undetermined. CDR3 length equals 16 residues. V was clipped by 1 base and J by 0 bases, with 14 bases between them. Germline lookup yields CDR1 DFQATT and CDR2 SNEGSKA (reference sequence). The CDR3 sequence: CSARVASPGSTDTQYF. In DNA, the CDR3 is TGCAGTGCTAGAGTAGCTTCTCCCGGGAGCACAGATACGCAGTATTTT.